The 4 T cell receptor beta chains given below trace back to one sample, sequenced in a study of blood T cell repertoires in COVID-19. Only in-frame clones appear in the TCRdb table, and some are missing; sequencing was by immunoSEQ multiplex PCR. The sample lists 200,000 to 300,000 clones, nearly 85% occurring once. Sequencing was done on a sample of peripheral blood. These receptors all come from a human donor in a cohort sampled during active COVID-19.

This clone was picked up a small number of times. The rearrangement joins TRBV16 to TRBJ1-3, with D unresolved. Germline CDR1 reads KGHSY; CDR2 reads FQNENV. Trimming shortened V by 2 bases and J by 4 bases, and 6 bases separated the two germline ends. The CDR3 extends over 13 amino acids. The CDR3 nucleotides are TGTGCCAGCAGCCAAGCTAGAGGAAACACCATATATTTT. Residues: CASSQARGNTIYF.

The genes are TRBV7-9 and TRBJ2-7; 10 nucleotides line up with TRBD2. Germline V gene lookup returns CDR1 SEHNR and CDR2 FQNEAQ (reference sequence). CDR3 length: 13 residues. V lost 5 bases to trimming and J lost 5 bases; unmatched junction nucleotides: 3. CDR3 DNA sequence: TGTGCCAGCAGCCCCGGACTAGCGGACGAGCAGTACTTC. Its translation: CASSPGLADEQYF.

The CDR3 DNA sequence: TGCGCCAGCAGCTTTAACCTAGCGAGCACAGATACGCAGTATTTT. This translates into CASSFNLASTDTQYF. The chain is built from TRBV5-1 and TRBJ2-3, with a possible D match to TRBD2 (6 bases). CDR1 is SGHRS, CDR2 YFSETQ, per germline. Trimming pared 2 bases from V and 0 bases from J, leaving 10 bases between. The CDR3 spans 15 residues.

CDR3 nucleotides: TGTGCCAGCAGTTGGGGCCCCGTCATCTACGAGCAGTACTTC. Its translation is CASSWGPVIYEQYF. The J gene is TRBJ2-7, the V gene TRBV6-2 or TRBV6-3; possibly TRBD1 for D (5 bases). Germline V gene data show CDR1 as MNHEY and CDR2 as SVGEGT. The CDR3 extends over 14 amino acids. V was trimmed by 4 bases and J by 3 bases, leaving 13 bases between them.